A few counts support the clone carrying this T cell receptor (beta chain). What it binds is not known. This specimen belongs to a study of identical twins. The cDNA had a unique molecular identifier and a template-switch universal primer site. Using its own MiXCR run on the 5' RACE reads, TCRdb lists one record per CDR3 protein. The top ten hold 0.25% to 0.3% of the sample, which has some 1,600,000 distinct CDR3 sequences, under 35% seen once. V trimming: 5 bases; J trimming: 4 bases; junction bases outside the gene matches: 16. This CDR3 is 18 amino acids long. CDR1 is SNHLY, CDR2 FYNNEI, per germline. Study-wide points: Weaker excess twin sharing was observed in beta out-of-frame sequences. Twin-shared out-of-frame alpha sequences showed excess low generation probability.

The receptor comes from a newborn girl in good health. The chain couples TRBV2 to TRBJ2-1; 8 positions agree with TRBD1. Input material: cord blood. The CDR3 DNA sequence: TGTGCCAGCAGTTGGACAGCTTTAAGGGACAGGAGATACAATGAGCAGTTCTTC. The encoded protein is CASSWTALRDRRYNEQFF.